This T cell receptor (beta chain) emerged from a study of regulatory T cells in long-lasting Graves disease. The authors built TCR beta libraries using iRepertoire HTBI primers and Arm-PCR of CDR3 regions. Via MiXCR, TCRdb re-called the multiplex PCR reads, giving one row per CDR3 protein. The data show around 480,000 distinct CDR3 sequences, with about 16% seen just once and just under 25% held by the top ten. The CDR3 has 14 residues. Trimming removed 4 bases from V and 7 bases from J, with 12 bases in between. The germline V gene has CDR1 SGHRS and CDR2 YFSETQ. This clonotype was found many times. The time point is: newly diagnosed GD, antithyroid drugs for less than 3 months. PBMC RNA served as the TCR library source. These data also featured in a second study, about T cells in Graves' hyperthyroidism and ophthalmopathy. That publication notes: First-round RT-PCR of the TCR CDR3 relied on the HTBI primer set.

This chain connects TRBV5-1 to TRBJ1-6; possibly TRBD1 for D (6 bases). The specimen was peripheral blood mononuclear cells (PBMCs), collected at new diagnosis, from a patient treated with antithyroid drugs. The TCR was taken from a middle-aged woman with Graves disease. The CDR3 is CASSPQGSNSPLHF. CDR3 DNA: TGCGCCAGCAGCCCACAGGGAAGCAATTCACCCCTCCACTTT.